This T cell receptor (beta chain) was sequenced during a study of human T cells and chemical hapten exposure. Study information: The study traced per-sample TCR yield variation mainly to small differences in pooled library volumes.

TCRdb reprocessed the RACE reads with MiXCR, giving one entry per CDR3 protein. The top ten clones hold roughly 2.1% of a sample with around 99,000 distinct CDR3 sequences, roughly 12% of them seen once. Trimming left V 4 bases short and J 2 bases short, with 9 bases between. Germline V gene lookup returns CDR1 LGHDT and CDR2 YNNKEL (reference sequence). The CDR3 covers 14 residues. This clonotype turned up a few times. Its matching antigen is unknown. Time point meaning: patch test 1, 2 weeks after DPC sensitization. Treatment reported: therapeutic diphenylcyclopropenone sensitization with weekly scalp DPC. Blood, whole and unfractionated, served as the source for total RNA extraction. Study outcomes and limitations: DPC sensitization did not alter TCRs above 1 in 1000 frequency. PT1 expanded TCR counts and patch test score were linked, and their correlation was positive.

The starting material was whole blood, obtained in connection with sensitization to the hapten diphenylcyclopropenone (DPC). The V gene is TRBV3-1, the J gene TRBJ1-5; D possibly corresponds to TRBD1 (5 bases). This TCR was sampled from a woman aged 40 to 50 with alopecia areata. Some clones in this sample may be carry-over from other donors' samples. The CDR3 loop is CASSPQTGNQPQHF. Here the CDR3 DNA reads TGTGCCAGCAGCCCCCAGACAGGCAATCAGCCCCAGCATTTT.